This record concerns one T cell receptor beta chain sequence. Its antigen is not known. This record comes from a study of T cells in narcolepsy. Overall study: Enrolled donors included narcolepsy type 1 or type 2 patients and healthy controls.

Findings of the study overall: HCRT-specific and TRIB2-specific autoreactive clonotypes appeared among same-patient CSF and blood CD4+ clonotypes. Reportedly, autoreactive clonotypes were serially detected in patients' blood but not controls'.

The CDR3 runs 15 residues. Germline CDR1 reads WNHNN; CDR2 reads SYGVQD (reference sequence). The junction had 10 bases not matched to a gene; V was cut back by 4 bases and J by 5 bases. The protocol was immunoSEQ multiplex PCR, while the TCRdb copy is restricted to in-frame clones and leaves out a portion. The data hold fewer than 15,000 clones, with approximately 91% observed a single time. The TCR was taken from a human donor with narcolepsy. Sequenced: CD45RA- memory CD4+ T cells from PBMCs. The chain uses TRBV10-1 and TRBJ2-5; 7 bases agree with TRBD1. CDR3 protein: CASSVWVTGRETQYF. Written as DNA, the CDR3 is TGCGCCAGCAGTGTTTGGGTGACAGGGCGGGAGACCCAGTACTTC.